The 25 T cell receptor beta chains below all came from one sample that was sequenced in a study of T cells in Graves' hyperthyroidism and ophthalmopathy. RNA transcripts gave rise to amplified TCR beta CDR3 regions. Initially, a first-round RT-PCR of the TCR CDR3 employed the HTBI primer set. TCRdb redid the calling of the multiplex PCR reads with MiXCR, one entry per CDR3 protein. The table has 450,000 to 600,000 distinct CDR3 sequences, 11% to 15% seen once. What was sequenced was blood. The source is a woman aged 40 to 50 with Graves' hyperthyroidism.

V gene TRBV28 combines with J gene TRBJ1-3; TRBD1 agrees at 8 bases. From germline, CDR1 is MDHEN and CDR2 SYDVKM. With V trimmed by 5 bases and J by 0 bases, 6 bases remained unmatched. This CDR3 comprises 16 residues. CDR3 coding DNA: TGTGCCAGCAGTCCAGACAGGGGAGCCTCTGGAAACACCATATATTTT. This codes for CASSPDRGASGNTIYF.

This clonotype was seen many times. V usage is TRBV5-1 and J usage is TRBJ1-1; D is possibly TRBD1 (6 bases). V lost 2 bases to trimming and J lost 8 bases, with 10 bases between them. CDR1 and CDR2 from the germline V gene are SGHRS and YFSETQ. The CDR3 is 12 residues long. CDR3 protein: CASSLRGGEAFF. The CDR3 coding sequence is TGCGCCAGCAGCTTAAGAGGGGGAGAAGCTTTCTTT.

The DNA for the CDR3 is TGTGCCAGTAGTTCCTTCGGGGGGGGCTATAGCAATCAGCCCCAGCATTTT. Encoded protein: CASSSFGGGYSNQPQHF. V is TRBV19 and J is TRBJ1-5, with a tentative D call TRBD1 (6 bases). Trimming cost V 5 bases and J 0 bases, with 17 bases left between them. Germline CDR1 and CDR2: LNHDA and SQIVND (reference sequence). The CDR3 is made up of 17 amino acids.

This clonotype was detected a few times. The rearrangement links TRBV5-1 to TRBJ2-5; D might be TRBD1 or TRBD2, each matching 5 bases. In germline, CDR1 is SGHRS, CDR2 YFSETQ. The CDR3 sequence is 15 residues long. V was pared by 5 bases and J by 5 bases, with 19 bases between. The CDR3 coding sequence is TGCGCCAGCAGACAAGGGACCTACGAGGGGGAGACCCAGTACTTC. Translation gives CASRQGTYEGETQYF. The full variable domain, in which reference TRBV5-1 and TRBJ2-5 provide the parts outside the CDR3, is KAGVTQTPRYLIKTRGQQVTLSCSPISGHRSVSWYQQTPGQGLQFLFEYFSETQRNKGNFPGRFSGRQFSNSRSEMNVSTLELGDSALYLCASRQGTYEGETQYFGPGTRLLVL.

This clonotype was recorded many times. J is TRBJ2-1 and V is TRBV6-6; 9 nucleotides match TRBD2. CDR1 is MNHNY and CDR2 is SVGAGI in the germline V gene (reference sequence). With 2 bases clipped from V and 4 bases from J, the junction kept 6 bases outside the gene matches. This CDR3 comprises 16 residues. The CDR3 nucleotides are TGTGCCAGCAGTTACGGCGGGAGGGCTGGGTACAATGAGCAGTTCTTC. This gives the protein CASSYGGRAGYNEQFF.

Many counts were recorded for this clonotype. The V and J genes are TRBV3-1 and TRBJ1-2, with TRBD1 identical over 11 bases. The CDR3 contains 16 residues. V lost 1 base to trimming and J lost 6 bases; unmatched junction nucleotides: 7. Per the germline V gene, CDR1 is LGHDT and CDR2 is YNNKEL (reference sequence). CDR3 sequence reads: CASSQAGTGGQDGYTF. The DNA for the CDR3 is TGTGCCAGCAGCCAAGCCGGGACAGGGGGGCAGGATGGCTACACCTTC.

This clonotype was counted between two and nine times. This chain uses TRBV7-9 with TRBJ1-2; 7 nucleotides align to TRBD1. J gave up 0 bases and V 4 bases, and 5 bases lay outside the gene matches. The CDR3 consists of 15 residues. Germline V gives CDR1 SEHNR, CDR2 FQNEAQ (reference sequence). CDR3 DNA: TGTGCCAGCAGCTCACCGGGACAGACTAACTATGGCTACACCTTC. It is translated as CASSSPGQTNYGYTF.

J is TRBJ2-7 and V is TRBV30; tentative D call: TRBD2 (6 bases). The length of the CDR3 is 14 residues. Between the trimmed V and J ends, which lost 6 bases and 4 bases, there was a span of 19 bases. Germline lookup yields CDR1 GTSNPN and CDR2 SVGIG (reference sequence). CDR3 in DNA: TGTGCCTGTTATGCTCCGGGACGGGGGTACGAGCAGTACTTC. Protein product: CACYAPGRGYEQYF.

This clonotype was seen only a few times. The gene calls are TRBV29-1 and TRBJ2-7; D perhaps matches TRBD2 (5 bases). This CDR3 is 14 amino acids long. CDR1 and CDR2 from the germline V gene are SQVTM and ANQGSEA. With 7 bases removed from V and 5 bases from J, the gap between germline ends came to 21 bases. The CDR3 nucleotides read TGCAGCGCAAGACCGGACTTACCTGGGAACGAGCAGTACTTC. Amino acids: CSARPDLPGNEQYF.

This clonotype was found many times. The V gene is TRBV2, the J gene TRBJ2-7; 7 nucleotides align to TRBD1. CDR1 and CDR2 from the germline V gene are SNHLY and FYNNEI. This CDR3 is built from 15 residues. V lost 2 bases and J lost 2; bases outside the gene matches: 6. CDR3 in DNA: TGTGCCAGCAGTGAACCGGGACAGAATCCCTACGAGCAGTACTTC. Residues: CASSEPGQNPYEQYF.

This clonotype was seen ten or more times. J is TRBJ2-7 and V is TRBV7-9, with D possibly called TRBD1 or TRBD2 (5 bases each). The germline V gene encodes CDR1 SEHNR and CDR2 FQNEAQ (reference sequence). V was clipped by 3 bases and J by 3 bases, with 15 bases between them. CDR3 length: 15 residues. The CDR3 bases are TGTGCCAGCAGCTTGGGGACGGGAAATTTCTACGAGCAGTACTTC. This encodes CASSLGTGNFYEQYF.

This clonotype appeared many times. This CDR3 is CASSRQGSTEAFF. Written as DNA, the CDR3 is TGTGCCAGCAGCCGACAGGGGAGCACTGAAGCTTTCTTT. V usage is TRBV6-1 and J usage is TRBJ1-1, with 8 bases lining up with TRBD1. Trimming cost V 6 bases and J 4 bases; bases outside gene matches: 4. Germline V gives CDR1 MNHNS, CDR2 SASEGT. This CDR3 contains 13 residues.

The V gene is TRBV19, the J gene TRBJ2-3, with 8 bases matching TRBD1. CDR1 is LNHDA, CDR2 SQIVND, per germline (reference sequence). Losses at the gene ends were 5 bases for V and 1 base for J; bases not matched to a gene: 8. This CDR3 contains 16 residues. Here the CDR3 DNA reads TGTGCCAGTAGTCCTCGACAGGGGTTAGGCACAGATACGCAGTATTTT. It translates to CASSPRQGLGTDTQYF. The full variable domain, in which reference TRBV19 and TRBJ2-3 provide the parts outside the CDR3, is DGGITQSPKYLFRKEGQNVTLSCEQNLNHDAMYWYRQDPGQGLRLIYYSQIVNDFQKGDIAEGYSVSREKKESFPLTVTSAQKNPTAFYLCASSPRQGLGTDTQYFGPGTRLTVL.

This clonotype has at least ten counts. The chain combines TRBV28 with TRBJ2-5; D ambiguous. Germline lookup yields CDR1 MDHEN and CDR2 SYDVKM. The CDR3 is 13 residues long. The germline V and J ends were trimmed by 8 bases and 0 bases, with 10 bases remaining between them. CDR3: CASEATYQETQYF. The DNA of the CDR3 is TGTGCCAGCGAAGCGACGTACCAAGAGACCCAGTACTTC.

In its sample, this clonotype was seen a few times. V is TRBV7-3 and J is TRBJ2-1; D is perhaps TRBD1 or TRBD2 (6 bases each). The germline V gene encodes CDR1 SGHTA and CDR2 FQGTGA. The CDR3 loop spans 16 amino acids. The V end was cut by 5 bases, the J end by 4 bases, with 18 bases between. The chain's CDR3 is CASSPETRGVYNEQFF. CDR3 DNA: TGTGCCAGCAGCCCCGAGACAAGGGGGGTATACAATGAGCAGTTCTTC.

This clonotype was recorded a few times. The CDR3 region is CASSLFSDRGGNSPLHF. DNA of the CDR3: TGTGCCAGCAGTTTATTCTCCGACAGGGGAGGTAATTCACCCCTCCACTTT. The V gene is TRBV27, the J gene TRBJ1-6; 8 nucleotides agree with TRBD1. This CDR3 spans 17 amino acids. V shed 1 base and J 6 bases; nucleotides not matched to a gene: 8. Germline V lookup: CDR1 MNHEY, CDR2 SMNVEV (reference sequence).

This chain joins TRBV7-9 and TRBJ1-2; tentatively, D is TRBD1 (5 bases). CDR1 is SEHNR, CDR2 FQNEAQ, per germline (reference sequence). The CDR3 spans 15 residues. Between the trimmed V and J ends, which lost 6 bases and 8 bases, there was a span of 22 bases. CDR3 nucleotide sequence: TGTGCCAGCAGTAAAGCGGGGGTTGGTTCGGAGGGCTACACCTTC. As protein: CASSKAGVGSEGYTF.

As to this clonotype: One end of the junction fails to match germline, which may point to a read error. J is TRBJ1-1 and V is TRBV11-2; no definite D call. Germline CDR1 SGHAT, CDR2 FQNNGV. The CDR3 contains 15 residues. The CDR3 here is CASSLEQSYRTEAFF. Written as DNA, the CDR3 is TGTGCCAGCAGTTTAGAACAGAGCTATCGCACTGAAGCTTTCTTT.

The chain combines TRBV5-4 with TRBJ1-1; TRBD1 might be the D (5 bases). Germline CDR1 reads SGHNT; CDR2 reads YYREEE (reference sequence). The CDR3 has 14 residues. V was cut by 2 bases and J by 7 bases, with 15 bases left in between. This CDR3 reads CASSFGTPRGEAFF. The CDR3 DNA follows: TGTGCCAGCAGCTTTGGGACGCCTCGGGGTGAAGCTTTCTTT.

This clonotype showed up many times. The V and J genes are TRBV28 and TRBJ1-1, with unresolved D. The length of the CDR3 is 14 residues. Trimming left V 2 bases short and J 0 bases short, with 7 bases between. CDR1 and CDR2 from the germline V gene are MDHEN and SYDVKM. The CDR3 region has the DNA TGTGCCAGCAGTTTACGTCCAATGAACACTGAAGCTTTCTTT. Translation gives CASSLRPMNTEAFF.

The V call is TRBV7-9, the J call TRBJ2-5; TRBD2 might be the D (5 bases). Germline-derived CDR1 and CDR2 are SEHNR and FQNEAQ (reference sequence). This CDR3 is 16 amino acids long. The ends were cut back, 0 bases at V and 5 bases at J, with 16 bases in the middle. The chain's CDR3 is CASSLALRGFQETQYF. Here the CDR3 DNA reads TGTGCCAGCAGCTTAGCCCTGAGAGGGTTTCAGGAGACCCAGTACTTC.

This clonotype was counted at least ten times. Germline is not matched at one junction end, which may reflect a read error. The rearrangement joins TRBV2 to TRBJ1-1; maybe TRBD1 (5 bases). Germline-derived CDR1 and CDR2 are SNHLY and FYNNEI. The CDR3 is 13 amino acids. The CDR3, as DNA: TGTGCCAGCAAGTCGGGGGTAAACACTGAAGCTCTCTTT. This codes for CASKSGVNTEALF.

This clonotype appeared many times. The V call is TRBV18, the J call TRBJ2-3, with D hard to call. This CDR3 has 13 amino acids. In germline, CDR1 is KGHSH, CDR2 LQKENI. The V gene lost 8 bases and the J gene lost 0 bases, with 9 bases spanning the gap. The CDR3 DNA is TGTGCCAGCAGCCCTACTAGCACAGATACGCAGTATTTT. Amino acid sequence: CASSPTSTDTQYF.

This clonotype was seen repeatedly, ten times or more. The rearrangement uses TRBV10-3 and TRBJ1-2; 7 bases match TRBD1. This CDR3 is 16 amino acids long. Germline CDR1 ENHRY, CDR2 SYGVKD. Trimming took 3 bases from V and 4 from J; bases not matched to a gene: 11. Here the CDR3 DNA reads TGTGCCATCAGTGATGATGGAGGGGGCGCTGGCTATGGCTACACCTTC. The encoded protein is CAISDDGGGAGYGYTF.

About this clonotype: The junction differs from germline at one of its ends, possibly a read error. The chain recombines TRBV19 with TRBJ1-1; 12 bases are shared with TRBD1. The germline V gene encodes CDR1 LNHDA and CDR2 SQIVND (reference sequence). The CDR3 runs 15 residues. The CDR3 sequence: CASSLGQGAWTVAFF. In DNA, the CDR3 is TGTGCCAGTAGTTTGGGACAGGGGGCTTGGACTGTAGCTTTCTTT.